Here is one T cell receptor (beta chain) with its context. The record originates from a study of blood T cell repertoires in COVID-19. Study summary: T cells, B-cell-depleted T cells, or PBMCs supplied cDNA or gDNA.

Repertoires were generated with immunoSEQ multiplex PCR, while TCRdb's copy carries only in-frame clones and drops some. The table lists 120,000 to 150,000 clones, about 87% of them singletons, with approximately 0.95% in the top ten. This CDR3 spans 14 amino acids. CDR1 is SEHNR, CDR2 FQNEAQ, per germline (reference sequence). V lost 4 bases and J lost 1, with 10 bases in between. The sample consisted of peripheral blood. The rearrangement links TRBV7-9 to TRBJ1-1, with a tentative D call TRBD1 (5 bases). The sequence was collected from a woman aged 45-59 years with acute or convalescent COVID-19. The CDR3 here is CASSSLGGNTEAFF. The DNA of the CDR3 is TGTGCCAGCAGCTCCCTGGGGGGGAACACTGAAGCTTTCTTT.